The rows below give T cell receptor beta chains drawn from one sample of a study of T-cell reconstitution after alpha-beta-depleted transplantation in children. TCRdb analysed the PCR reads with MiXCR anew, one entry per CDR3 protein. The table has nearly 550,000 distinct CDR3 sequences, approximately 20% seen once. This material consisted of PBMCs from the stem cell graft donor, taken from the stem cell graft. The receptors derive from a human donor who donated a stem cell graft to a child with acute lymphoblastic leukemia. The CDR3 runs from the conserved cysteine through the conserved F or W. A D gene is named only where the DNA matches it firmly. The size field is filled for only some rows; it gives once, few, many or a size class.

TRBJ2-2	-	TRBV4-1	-	TGCGCCAGCGCCCGGGGATCGGTAGGGGGGACCGGGGAGCTGTTTTTT	CASARGSVGGTGELFF
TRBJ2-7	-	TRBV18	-	TGTGCCAGCTCACTTAGTTACAGAGCCTACGAGCAGTACTTC	CASSLSYRAYEQYF
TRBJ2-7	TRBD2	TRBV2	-	TGTGCCAGCAGTGGACTAGCGGCCTACGAGCAGTACTTC	CASSGLAAYEQYF
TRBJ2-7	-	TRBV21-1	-	TGTGCCAGCAGCAAATTTAGAGGTCCAGGGAGGGAGCAGTACTTC	CASSKFRGPGREQYF
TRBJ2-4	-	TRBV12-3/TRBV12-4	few	TGTGCCAGCAGTTCAGGAGGGAGCCCCAAAAACATTCAGTACTTC	CASSSGGSPKNIQYF
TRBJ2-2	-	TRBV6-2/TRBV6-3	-	TGTGCCAGCACGGTGCGGCTCTTGAACACCGGGGAGCTGTTTTTT	CASTVRLLNTGELFF
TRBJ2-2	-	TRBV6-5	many	TGTGCCAGCAGTTACGGCACCGGGGAGCTGTTTTTT	CASSYGTGELFF
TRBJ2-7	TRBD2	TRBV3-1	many	TGTGCCAGCAGTCCGATGGCGGGAGCCTCCTACGAGCAGTACTTC	CASSPMAGASYEQYF
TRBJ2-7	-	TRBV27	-	TGTGCCAGCAGTTCCCTGGGAGCAGGCGCCGGCGAGCAGTACTTC	CASSSLGAGAGEQYF
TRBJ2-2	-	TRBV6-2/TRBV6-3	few	TGTGCCAGCAGTTACTCTTGGGGAGGGACACACCCTTTTCGCGGAAACACCGGGGAGCTGTTTTTT	CASSYSWGGTHPFRGNTGELFF
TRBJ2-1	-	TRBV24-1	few	TGTGCCACCCGTGCTGACAATGAGCAGTTCTTC	CATRADNEQFF
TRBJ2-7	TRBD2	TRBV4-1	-	TGCGCCAGCAGCCTAGTGGCTAGCGGAGCAGGGTACGAGCAGTACTTC	CASSLVASGAGYEQYF
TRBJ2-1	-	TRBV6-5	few	TGTGCCAGCAGTTACGCGCCGGGAGAGGTGAATGAGCAGTTCTTC	CASSYAPGEVNEQFF
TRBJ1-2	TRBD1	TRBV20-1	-	TGCAGTGCTGCGGGGGACAGGAATTATGGCTACACCTTC	CSAAGDRNYGYTF
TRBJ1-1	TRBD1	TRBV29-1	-	TGCAGCGTTCTACAGGGGGGCCTGTCCGCTTTCTTT	CSVLQGGLSAFF
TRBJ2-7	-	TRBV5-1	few	TGCGCCAGCAGCTTGGTCCCCGGGGGCACCCCCTACGAGCAGTACTTC	CASSLVPGGTPYEQYF
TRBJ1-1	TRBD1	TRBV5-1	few	TGCGCCAGCACCACTCGTCTTCATGCCGGGACAGGGGGCGATGTCACTGAAGCTTTCTTT	CASTTRLHAGTGGDVTEAFF
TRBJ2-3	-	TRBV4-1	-	TGCGCCAGCAGCCAAGGAGCTCAGGGACCCACAGATACGCAGTATTTT	CASSQGAQGPTDTQYF
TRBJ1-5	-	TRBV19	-	TGTGCCAGTAGTCGGACGGATTATAGCAATCAGCCCCAGCATTTT	CASSRTDYSNQPQHF
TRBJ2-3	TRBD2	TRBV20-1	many	TGCAGTGCCGGGGGGGCGACCCACCGAGGGGCGCAGTATTTT	CSAGGATHRGAQYF
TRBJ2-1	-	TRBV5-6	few	TGTGCCAGCAGCTTACGGGGTCGATCCTACAATGAGCAGTTCTTC	CASSLRGRSYNEQFF